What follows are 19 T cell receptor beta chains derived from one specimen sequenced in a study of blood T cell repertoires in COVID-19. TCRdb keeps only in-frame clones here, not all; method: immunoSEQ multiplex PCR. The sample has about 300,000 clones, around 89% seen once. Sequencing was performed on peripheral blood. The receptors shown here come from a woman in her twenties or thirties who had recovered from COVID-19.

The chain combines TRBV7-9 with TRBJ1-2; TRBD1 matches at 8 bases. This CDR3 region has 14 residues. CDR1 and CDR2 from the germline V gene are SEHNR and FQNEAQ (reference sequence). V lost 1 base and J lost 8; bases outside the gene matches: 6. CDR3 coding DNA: TGTGCCAGCAGCTTAGACAGGGGGATTGAGGGCTACACCTTC. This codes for CASSLDRGIEGYTF.

CDR3 DNA sequence: TGTGCCAGCAGCCCTAAGATCGATGAGCAGTTCTTC. Its translation: CASSPKIDEQFF. The chain uses TRBV28 and TRBJ2-1; no reliable D call. V lost 6 bases and J 8 bases, leaving 11 bases between the germline ends. Germline CDR1 MDHEN, CDR2 SYDVKM. The CDR3 loop spans 12 amino acids.

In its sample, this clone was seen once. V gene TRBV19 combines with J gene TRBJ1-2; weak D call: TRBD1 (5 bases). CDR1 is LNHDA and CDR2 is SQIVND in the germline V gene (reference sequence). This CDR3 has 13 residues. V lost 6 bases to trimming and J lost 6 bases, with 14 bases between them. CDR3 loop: CASRGGTFDGYTF. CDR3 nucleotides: TGTGCCAGTAGGGGAGGGACGTTTGATGGCTACACCTTC.

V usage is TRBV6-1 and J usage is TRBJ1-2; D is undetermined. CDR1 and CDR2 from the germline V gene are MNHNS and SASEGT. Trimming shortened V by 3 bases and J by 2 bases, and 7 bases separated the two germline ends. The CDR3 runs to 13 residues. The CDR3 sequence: CASSDGMNYGYTF. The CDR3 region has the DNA TGTGCCAGCAGTGACGGGATGAACTATGGCTACACCTTC.

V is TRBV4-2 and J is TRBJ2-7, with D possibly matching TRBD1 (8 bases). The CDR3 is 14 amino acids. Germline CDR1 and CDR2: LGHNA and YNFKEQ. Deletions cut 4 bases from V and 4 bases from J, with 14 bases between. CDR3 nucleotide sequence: TGTGCCAGCAGCCCACCACAGGGGGGGTACGAGCAGTACTTC. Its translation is CASSPPQGGYEQYF.

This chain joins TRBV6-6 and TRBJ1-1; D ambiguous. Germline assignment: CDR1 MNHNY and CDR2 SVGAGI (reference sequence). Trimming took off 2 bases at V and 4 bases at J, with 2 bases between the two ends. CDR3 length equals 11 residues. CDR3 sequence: CASSYLTEAFF. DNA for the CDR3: TGTGCCAGCAGTTACCTCACTGAAGCTTTCTTT.

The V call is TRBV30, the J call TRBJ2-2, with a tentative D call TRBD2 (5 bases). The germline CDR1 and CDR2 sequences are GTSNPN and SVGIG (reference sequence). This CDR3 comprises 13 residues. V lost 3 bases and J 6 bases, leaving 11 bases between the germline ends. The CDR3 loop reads CAWSIGLSGELFF. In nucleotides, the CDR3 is TGTGCCTGGAGCATAGGACTTTCCGGGGAGCTGTTTTTT. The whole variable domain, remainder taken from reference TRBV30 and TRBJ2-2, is SQTIHQWPATLVQPVGSPLSLECTVEGTSNPNLYWYRQAAGRGLQLLFYSVGIGQISSEVPQNLSASRPQDRQFILSSKKLLLSDSGFYLCAWSIGLSGELFFGEGSRLTVL.

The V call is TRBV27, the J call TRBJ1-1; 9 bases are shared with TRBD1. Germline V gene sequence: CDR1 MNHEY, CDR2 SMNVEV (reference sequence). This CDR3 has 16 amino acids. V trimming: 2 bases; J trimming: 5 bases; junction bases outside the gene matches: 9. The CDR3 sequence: CASSLGQGSGITEAFF. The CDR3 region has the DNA TGTGCCAGCAGTTTAGGACAGGGGAGCGGGATTACTGAAGCTTTCTTT.

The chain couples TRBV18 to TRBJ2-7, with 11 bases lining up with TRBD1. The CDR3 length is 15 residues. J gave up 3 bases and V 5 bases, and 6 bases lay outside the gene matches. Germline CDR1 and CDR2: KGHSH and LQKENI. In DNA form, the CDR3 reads TGTGCCAGCTCATCGGGACAGGGGGGTATCTACGAGCAGTACTTC. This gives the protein CASSSGQGGIYEQYF.

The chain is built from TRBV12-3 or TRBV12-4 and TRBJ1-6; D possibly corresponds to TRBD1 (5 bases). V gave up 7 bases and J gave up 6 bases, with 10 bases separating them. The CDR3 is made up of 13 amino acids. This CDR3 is CASTLQGNSPLHF. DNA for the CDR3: TGTGCCAGCACCCTCCAGGGTAATTCACCCCTCCACTTT.

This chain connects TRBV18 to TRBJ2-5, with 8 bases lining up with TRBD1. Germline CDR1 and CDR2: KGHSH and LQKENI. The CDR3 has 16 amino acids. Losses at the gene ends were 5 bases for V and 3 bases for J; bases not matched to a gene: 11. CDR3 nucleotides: TGTGCCAGCTCATGGGATATGAGACAGGGGAAAGAGACCCAGTACTTC. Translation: CASSWDMRQGKETQYF.

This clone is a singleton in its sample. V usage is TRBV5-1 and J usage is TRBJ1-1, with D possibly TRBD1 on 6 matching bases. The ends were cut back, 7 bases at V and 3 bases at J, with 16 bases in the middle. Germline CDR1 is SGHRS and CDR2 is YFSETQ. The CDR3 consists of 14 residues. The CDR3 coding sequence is TGCGCCAGCGGGAGGGGGGGCGCTTACACTGAAGCTTTCTTT. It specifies CASGRGGAYTEAFF.

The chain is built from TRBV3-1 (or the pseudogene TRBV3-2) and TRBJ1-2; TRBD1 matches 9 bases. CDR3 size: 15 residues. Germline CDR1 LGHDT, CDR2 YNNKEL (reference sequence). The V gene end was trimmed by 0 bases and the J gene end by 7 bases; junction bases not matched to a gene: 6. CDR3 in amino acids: CASSQDWDRVSGYTF. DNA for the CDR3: TGTGCCAGCAGCCAAGATTGGGACAGGGTTAGTGGCTACACCTTC.

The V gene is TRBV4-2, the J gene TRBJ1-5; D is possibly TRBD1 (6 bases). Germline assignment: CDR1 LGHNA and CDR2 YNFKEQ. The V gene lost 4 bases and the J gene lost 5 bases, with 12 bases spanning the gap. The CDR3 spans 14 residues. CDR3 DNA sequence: TGTGCCAGCAGCCGCCTAGAGGGGGATCAGCCCCAGCATTTT. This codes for CASSRLEGDQPQHF.

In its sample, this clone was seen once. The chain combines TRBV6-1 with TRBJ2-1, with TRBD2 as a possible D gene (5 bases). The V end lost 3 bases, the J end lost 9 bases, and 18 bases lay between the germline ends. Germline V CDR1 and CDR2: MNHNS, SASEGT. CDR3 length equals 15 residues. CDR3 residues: CASSDLLRAVSEQFF. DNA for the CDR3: TGTGCCAGCAGTGATCTACTGCGGGCGGTGAGTGAGCAGTTCTTC.

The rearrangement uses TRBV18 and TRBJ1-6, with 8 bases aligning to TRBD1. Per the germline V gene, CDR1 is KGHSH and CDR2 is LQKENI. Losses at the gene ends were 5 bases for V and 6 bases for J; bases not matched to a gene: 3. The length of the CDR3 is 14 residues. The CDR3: CASSWDRSNSPLHF. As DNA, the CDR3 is TGTGCCAGCTCATGGGACAGGAGTAATTCACCCCTCCACTTT. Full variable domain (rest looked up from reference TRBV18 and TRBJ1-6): NAGVMQNPRHLVRRRGQEARLRCSPMKGHSHVYWYRQLPEEGLKFMVYLQKENIIDESGMPKERFSAEFPKEGPSILRIQQVVRGDSAAYFCASSWDRSNSPLHFGNGTRLTVT.

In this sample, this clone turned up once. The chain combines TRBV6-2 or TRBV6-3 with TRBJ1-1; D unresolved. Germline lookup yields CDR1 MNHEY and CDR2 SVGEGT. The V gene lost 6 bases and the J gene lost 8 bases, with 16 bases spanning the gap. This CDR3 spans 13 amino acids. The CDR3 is CASSETWGEEAFF. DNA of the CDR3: TGTGCCAGCAGCGAAACATGGGGAGAAGAAGCTTTCTTT.

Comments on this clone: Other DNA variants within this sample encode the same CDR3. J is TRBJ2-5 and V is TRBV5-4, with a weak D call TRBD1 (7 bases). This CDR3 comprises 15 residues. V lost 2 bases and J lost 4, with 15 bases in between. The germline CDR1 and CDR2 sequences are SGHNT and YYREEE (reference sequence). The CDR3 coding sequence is TGTGCCAGCAGCTTACCCAGGGGGGCGGGAGAGACCCAGTACTTC. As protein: CASSLPRGAGETQYF. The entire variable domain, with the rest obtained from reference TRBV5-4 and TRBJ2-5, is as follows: ETGVTQSPTHLIKTRGQQVTLRCSSQSGHNTVSWYQQALGQGPQFIFQYYREEENGRGNFPPRFSGLQFPNYSSELNVNALELDDSALYLCASSLPRGAGETQYFGPGTRLLVL.

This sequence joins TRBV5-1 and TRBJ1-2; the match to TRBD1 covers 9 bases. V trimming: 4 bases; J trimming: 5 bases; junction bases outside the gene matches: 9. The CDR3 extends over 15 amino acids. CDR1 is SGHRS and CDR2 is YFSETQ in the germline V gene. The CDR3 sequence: CASSPRTGDGYGYTF. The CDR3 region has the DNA TGCGCCAGCAGCCCTAGGACAGGGGATGGGTATGGCTACACCTTC.